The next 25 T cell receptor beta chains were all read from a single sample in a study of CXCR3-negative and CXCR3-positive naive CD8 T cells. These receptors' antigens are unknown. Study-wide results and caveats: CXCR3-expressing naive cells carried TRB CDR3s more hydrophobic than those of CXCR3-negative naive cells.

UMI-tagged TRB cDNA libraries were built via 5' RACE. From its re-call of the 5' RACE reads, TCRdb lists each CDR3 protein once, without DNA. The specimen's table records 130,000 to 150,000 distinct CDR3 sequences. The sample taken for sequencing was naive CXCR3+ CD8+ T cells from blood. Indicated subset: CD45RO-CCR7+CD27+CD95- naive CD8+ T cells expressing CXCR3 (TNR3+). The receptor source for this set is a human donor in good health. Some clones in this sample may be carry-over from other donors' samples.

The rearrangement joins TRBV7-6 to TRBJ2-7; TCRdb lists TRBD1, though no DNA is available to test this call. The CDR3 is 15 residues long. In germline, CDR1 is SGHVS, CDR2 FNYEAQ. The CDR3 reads CASSLEDRGTYEQYF.

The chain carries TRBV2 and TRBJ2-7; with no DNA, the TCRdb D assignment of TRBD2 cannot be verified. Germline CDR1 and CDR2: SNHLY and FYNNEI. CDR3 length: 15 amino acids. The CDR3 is CASSLGLADPYEQYF.

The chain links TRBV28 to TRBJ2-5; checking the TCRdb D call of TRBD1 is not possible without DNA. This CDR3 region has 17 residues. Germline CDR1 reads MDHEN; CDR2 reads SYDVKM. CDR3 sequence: CASSLSAGQRYQETQYF.

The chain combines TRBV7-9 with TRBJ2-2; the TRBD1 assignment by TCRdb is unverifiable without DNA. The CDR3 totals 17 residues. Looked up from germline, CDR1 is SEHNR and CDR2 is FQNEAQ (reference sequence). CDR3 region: CASSLEEGGLNAGELFF. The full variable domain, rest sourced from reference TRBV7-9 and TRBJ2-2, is DTGVSQNPRHKITKRGQNVTFRCDPISEHNRLYWYRQTLGQGPEFLTYFQNEAQLEKSRLLSDRFSAERPKGSFSTLEIQRTEQGDSAMYLCASSLEEGGLNAGELFFGEGSRLTVL.

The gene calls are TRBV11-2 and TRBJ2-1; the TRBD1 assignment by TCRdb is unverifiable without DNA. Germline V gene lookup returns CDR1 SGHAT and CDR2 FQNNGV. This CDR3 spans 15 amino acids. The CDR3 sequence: CASSLVSGTGDEQFF.

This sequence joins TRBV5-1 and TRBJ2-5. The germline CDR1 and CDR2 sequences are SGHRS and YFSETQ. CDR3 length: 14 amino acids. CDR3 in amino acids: CASSFWQAKETQYF.

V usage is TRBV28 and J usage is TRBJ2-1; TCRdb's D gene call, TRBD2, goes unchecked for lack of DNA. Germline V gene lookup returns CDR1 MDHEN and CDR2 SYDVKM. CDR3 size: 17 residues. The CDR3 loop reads CASSFSSGRVAGYEQFF.

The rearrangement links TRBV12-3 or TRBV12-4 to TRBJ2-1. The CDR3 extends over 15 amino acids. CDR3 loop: CASSLTANSYNEKFF.

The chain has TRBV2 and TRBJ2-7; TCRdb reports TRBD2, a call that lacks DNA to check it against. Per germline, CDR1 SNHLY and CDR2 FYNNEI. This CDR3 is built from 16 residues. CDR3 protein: CASSEYSRDGGYEQYF. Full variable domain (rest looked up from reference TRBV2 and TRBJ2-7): EPEVTQTPSHQVTQMGQEVILRCVPISNHLYFYWYRQILGQKVEFLVSFYNNEISEKSEIFDDQFSVERPDGSNFTLKIRSTKLEDSAMYFCASSEYSRDGGYEQYFGPGTRLTVT.

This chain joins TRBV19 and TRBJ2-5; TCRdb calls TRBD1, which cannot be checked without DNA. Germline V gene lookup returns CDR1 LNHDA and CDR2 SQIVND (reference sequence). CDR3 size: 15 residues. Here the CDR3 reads CASSRRQESQETQYF.

The CDR3: CASSATPNTEAFF. The chain has TRBV5-4 and TRBJ1-1. This CDR3 comprises 13 residues. Per the germline V gene, CDR1 is SGHNT and CDR2 is YYREEE (reference sequence).

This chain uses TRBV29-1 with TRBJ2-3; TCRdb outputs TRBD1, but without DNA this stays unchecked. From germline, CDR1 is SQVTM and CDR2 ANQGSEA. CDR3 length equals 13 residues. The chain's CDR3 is CSVEGGLTATQYF.

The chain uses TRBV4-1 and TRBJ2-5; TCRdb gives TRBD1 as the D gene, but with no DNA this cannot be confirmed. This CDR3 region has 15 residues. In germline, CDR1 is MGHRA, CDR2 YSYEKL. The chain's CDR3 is CASSQGISRAETQYF.

The CDR3 sequence is CSAKGTSGSVGYEQYF. This chain uses TRBV20-1 with TRBJ2-7; without DNA, the TCRdb call of TRBD2 cannot be checked. CDR3 length: 16 residues. Germline lookup yields CDR1 DFQATT and CDR2 SNEGSKA (reference sequence).

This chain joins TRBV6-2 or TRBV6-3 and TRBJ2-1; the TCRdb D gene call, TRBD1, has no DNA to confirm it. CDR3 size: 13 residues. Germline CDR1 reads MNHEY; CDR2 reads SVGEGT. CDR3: CASNDRLWDEQFF.

CDR3 region: CATTPNRLAGSDEQFF. The chain employs TRBV15 and TRBJ2-1; no DNA is available, so the TRBD2 call from TCRdb remains unchecked. Germline V lookup: CDR1 LNHNV, CDR2 YYDKDF (reference sequence). The CDR3 is 16 residues long.

The chain's CDR3 is CASSLAGDGAQETQYF. The chain has TRBV7-9 and TRBJ2-5; TCRdb reports TRBD1, a call that lacks DNA to check it against. This CDR3 is 16 amino acids long. Germline CDR1 and CDR2: SEHNR and FQNEAQ (reference sequence).

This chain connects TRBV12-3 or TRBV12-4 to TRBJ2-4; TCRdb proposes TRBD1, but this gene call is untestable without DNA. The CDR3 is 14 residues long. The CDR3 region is CASTSGRVKNIQYF.

The CDR3 protein is CASSEGLNSPLHF. The chain has TRBV10-1 and TRBJ1-6. Germline values: CDR1 WNHNN, CDR2 SYGVQD (reference sequence). This CDR3 comprises 13 residues.

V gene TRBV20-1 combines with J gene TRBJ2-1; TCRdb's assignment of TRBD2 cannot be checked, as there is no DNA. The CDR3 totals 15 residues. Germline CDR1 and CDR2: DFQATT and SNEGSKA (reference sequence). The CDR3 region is CSARDVAGGDNEQFF.

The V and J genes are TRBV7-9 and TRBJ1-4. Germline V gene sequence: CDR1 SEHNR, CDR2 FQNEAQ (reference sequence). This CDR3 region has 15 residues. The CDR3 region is CASSLTGPRREKLFF.

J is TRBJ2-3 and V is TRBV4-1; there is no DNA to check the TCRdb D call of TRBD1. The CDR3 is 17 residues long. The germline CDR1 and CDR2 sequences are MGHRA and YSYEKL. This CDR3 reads CASSQVGTGSSTDTQYF.

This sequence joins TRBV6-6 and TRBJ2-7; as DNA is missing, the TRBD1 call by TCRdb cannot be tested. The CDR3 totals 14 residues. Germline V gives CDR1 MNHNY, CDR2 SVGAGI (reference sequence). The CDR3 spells CASSPGAGGYEQYF.

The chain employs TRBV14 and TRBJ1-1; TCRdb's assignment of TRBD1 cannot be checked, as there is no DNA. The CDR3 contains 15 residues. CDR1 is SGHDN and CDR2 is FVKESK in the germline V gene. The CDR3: CASSPLMGGWTEAFF.

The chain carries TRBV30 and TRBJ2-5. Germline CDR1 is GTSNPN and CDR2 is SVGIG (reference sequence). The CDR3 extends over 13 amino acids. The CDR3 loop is CAWSGFWEETQYF. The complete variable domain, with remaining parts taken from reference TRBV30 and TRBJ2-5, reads SQTIHQWPATLVQPVGSPLSLECTVEGTSNPNLYWYRQAAGRGLQLLFYSVGIGQISSEVPQNLSASRPQDRQFILSSKKLLLSDSGFYLCAWSGFWEETQYFGPGTRLLVL.